The 19 T cell receptor beta chains given below trace back to one sample, sequenced in a study of tumor and adjacent non-tumor tissue in lung cancer. A modified ARM-PCR protocol with three rounds of nested PCR amplified TCRbeta. TCRdb used MiXCR to reprocess the multiplex PCR reads, holding one entry per CDR3 protein. Seen here are 77,000 or so distinct CDR3 sequences, roughly 73% observed once, and the top ten hold roughly 12%. No cell sorting was done before RNA was extracted from the tissue. The sample comprised lung tumor tissue. Source of these receptors: a woman between 50 and 59 years old with non-small cell lung cancer.

A word on this clonotype: Relative to the germline gene, one junction end is altered; a read error may explain this. The chain is built from TRBV7-9 and TRBJ2-5; no firm D call. The CDR3 loop spans 12 amino acids. CDR1 and CDR2 from the germline V gene are SEHNR and FQNEAQ (reference sequence). CDR3 sequence reads: CASSTLEETQCF. In nucleotides, the CDR3 is TGTGCCAGCAGCACCCTAGAAGAGACTCAGTGCTTC.

Comments on this clonotype: Its ends do not fully match the called genes, so a read error is possible. The chain has TRBV4-2 and TRBJ1-5; D is perhaps TRBD1 (5 bases). CDR1 is LGHNA and CDR2 is YNFKEQ in the germline V gene. CDR3 size: 15 residues. CDR3 sequence reads: CTSSQVQGGNQPQHF. Here the CDR3 DNA reads TGTACCAGCAGCCAAGTCCAGGGCGGCAATCAGCCCCAGCATTTT.

This clonotype was seen only once. The junction departs from germline at one end; a sequencing error may be responsible. The chain uses TRBV6-5 and TRBJ1-6; no firm D call. The CDR3 runs to 16 residues. Looked up from germline, CDR1 is MNHEY and CDR2 is SVGAGI. The CDR3 loop reads CASSPLLDGNNSPHHF. CDR3 nucleotides: TGTGCCAGCAGTCCCCTCTTGGACGGCAATAATTCGCCCCACCACTTT.

The chain employs TRBV6-2 or TRBV6-3 and TRBJ1-4, with 9 nucleotides matching TRBD1. V gave up 6 bases and J gave up 7 bases; unmatched junction bases: 6. Looked up from germline, CDR1 is MNHEY and CDR2 is SVGEGT. This CDR3 spans 14 amino acids. CDR3 DNA: TGTGCCAGCAGGCATGGACAGGGGATTGAAAAACTGTTTTTT. The encoded protein is CASRHGQGIEKLFF.

Details on this clonotype: The CDR3 does not end in the conserved phenylalanine or tryptophan, so this is likely a read error. The chain joins TRBV5-1 to TRBJ2-5; unclear D gene. The CDR3 totals 14 residues. Trimming cost V 3 bases and J 3 bases, with 12 bases left between them. Germline values: CDR1 SGHRS, CDR2 YFSETQ. The chain's CDR3 is CASSSVVSEETQYL. CDR3 coding DNA: TGCGCCAGCAGCTCGGTTGTATCCGAAGAGACCCAGTACTTA.

On this clonotype itself: Just one base apart from a much larger clone, this may be a read error. This chain uses TRBV7-8 with TRBJ2-5; D possibly uses TRBD1 or TRBD2 (5 bases each). The CDR3 is 13 residues long. Germline V CDR1 and CDR2: SGHVS, FQNEAQ. The CDR3 is CAISLPREETQYF. CDR3 nucleotides: TGTGCCATCAGCCTACCCAGGGAGGAGACCCAGTACTTC.

The chain is built from TRBV29-1 and TRBJ2-7, with D possibly being TRBD2 (5 bases). The CDR3 sequence is 13 residues long. With 8 bases removed from V and 1 base from J, the gap between germline ends came to 15 bases. Germline CDR1 reads SQVTM; CDR2 reads ANQGSEA. CDR3 residues: CSMRVSHSYEQYF. The CDR3 DNA reads as TGCAGCATGAGGGTCTCCCATTCCTACGAGCAGTACTTC.

DNA of the CDR3: TGTGCCAGGAGTCCAAGCGGGACGAAGCAGTATTTT. This encodes CARSPSGTKQYF. V is TRBV12-3 or TRBV12-4 and J is TRBJ2-3; 7 bases match TRBD2. The ends lost 9 bases at V and 11 bases at J; junction bases unmatched: 11. The CDR3 sequence is 12 residues long.

A word on this clonotype: At one boundary the junction diverges from the germline segment, which might be a read error. This rearrangement joins TRBV10-3 to TRBJ2-7; 9 nucleotides agree with TRBD1. The germline V gene has CDR1 ENHRY and CDR2 SYGVKD. The CDR3 spans 14 residues. CDR3 sequence reads: CAISRTGATYKQYF. The CDR3 region has the DNA TGTGCCATCAGTAGGACAGGGGCTACCTACAAGCAGTATTTC.

Worth noting for this clonotype: The CDR3 ends on some other residue instead of the conserved phenylalanine or tryptophan, so this is likely a read error. The chain joins TRBV6-5 to TRBJ1-1; D is perhaps TRBD1 (6 bases). The CDR3 loop spans 14 amino acids. V was shortened by 6 bases and J by 7 bases, with 18 bases between the two germline ends. The germline V gene has CDR1 MNHEY and CDR2 SVGAGI. The DNA for the CDR3 is TGTGCCAGCAGCTTGCGGGGGGGGGGCAATGAAGCTTTCCTT. Translating it yields CASSLRGGGNEAFL.

This clonotype is a singleton in its sample. The chain uses TRBV6-1 and TRBJ2-7; TRBD2 matches 7 bases. Germline V lookup: CDR1 MNHNS, CDR2 SASEGT. The CDR3 sequence is 14 residues long. V dropped 2 bases and J dropped 3; count of bases not matched to a gene: 4. The CDR3, as DNA: TGTGCCAGCAGTGAACCCACTAGCGACTACGAGCAGTACTTC. Translated: CASSEPTSDYEQYF.

This clonotype showed up just once. Because the CDR3 is missing its conserved closing phenylalanine or tryptophan, this is likely a read error. The genes are TRBV4-2 and TRBJ2-7, with 13 positions matching TRBD2. Germline assignment: CDR1 LGHNA and CDR2 YNFKEQ. The CDR3 has 18 residues. The CDR3 coding sequence is TGTGCCGGCAGCCAAGAAGGACTAGCGGGAGAATACCGCTACGAGCAGTACTCC. Its translation: CAGSQEGLAGEYRYEQYS.

This clonotype was found a few times. Mismatch with germline at one junction end may stem from a read error. This chain's CDR3 is CTSSLAGINEKLFF. CDR3 DNA sequence: TGTACCAGCAGTTTAGCAGGGATAAATGAAAAACTGTTTTTT. The genes are TRBV11-2 and TRBJ1-4, with a possible D match to TRBD1 (5 bases). CDR1 is SGHAT and CDR2 is FQNNGV in the germline V gene. CDR3 length: 14 residues.

Turning to this clonotype: A much larger clone is a single base away; this may be a read error. The chain's CDR3 is CSANSGRGGPEIQYF. CDR3 bases: TGCAGTGCTAACTCCGGGCGGGGGGGCCCAGAGATCCAGTACTTC. The chain joins TRBV20-1 to TRBJ2-5; 9 bases are shared with TRBD2. The V gene's germline CDR1 is DFQATT and CDR2 SNEGSKA (reference sequence). The CDR3 has 15 amino acids.

A single count supports this clonotype. This chain links TRBV12-5 with TRBJ2-3; the D gene is possibly TRBD2 (6 bases). CDR1 is LGHNT, CDR2 FRNRAP, per germline. V was cut by 6 bases and J by 12 bases, with 19 bases left in between. This CDR3 is 13 amino acids long. The CDR3 DNA follows: TGTGCTAGTGGCGACGGGAGTATCGAAACACAGTATTTT. It specifies CASGDGSIETQYF. The full variable domain, with the rest looked up from reference TRBV12-5 and TRBJ2-3, is DARVTQTPRHKVTEMGQEVTMRCQPILGHNTVFWYRQTMMQGLELLAYFRNRAPLDDSGMPKDRFSAEMPDATLATLKIQPSEPRDSAVYFCASGDGSIETQYFGPGTRLTVL.

With respect to this clonotype: The germline gene is not matched at one end of the junction; a read error may be the cause. V is TRBV11-3 and J is TRBJ1-1; maybe TRBD1 (6 bases). There are 13 residues in the CDR3. Germline loops: CDR1 SGHNT, CDR2 YENEEA. Here the CDR3 reads CASSLMRDNETFF. CDR3 nucleotides: TGTGCCAGCAGCTTAATGAGGGACAATGAAACTTTCTTT.

This clonotype has only a few counts. The V gene is TRBV18, the J gene TRBJ1-2; D perhaps matches TRBD1 (5 bases). The CDR3 is 17 amino acids. V lost 4 bases to trimming and J lost 8 bases, with 26 bases between them. Germline V gene sequence: CDR1 KGHSH, CDR2 LQKENI. In DNA form, the CDR3 reads TGTGCCAGCTCACTACCTCAGGGAGTACTCTATCGTGGGGGCTACACCTTC. Its translation: CASSLPQGVLYRGGYTF.

Ten or more counts support this clonotype. The chain joins TRBV28 to TRBJ2-1; 10 nucleotides agree with TRBD1. V lost 8 bases to trimming and J lost 6 bases; unmatched junction nucleotides: 7. The CDR3 extends over 14 amino acids. Germline loops: CDR1 MDHEN, CDR2 SYDVKM. The CDR3 reads CASVDRGHRNEQFF. CDR3 in DNA: TGTGCCAGCGTCGACAGGGGGCATCGCAATGAGCAGTTCTTC.

The chain has TRBV5-6 and TRBJ2-1; D assignment may be TRBD1 or TRBD2 (5 bases each). V dropped 6 bases and J dropped 5 bases, with 12 bases sitting between them. The germline V gene encodes CDR1 SGHDT and CDR2 YYEEEE. The CDR3 length is 13 residues. The CDR3 DNA reads as TGTGCCAGCAACTCGACGGGGCACAATGAGCAGTTCTTC. Translation gives CASNSTGHNEQFF.